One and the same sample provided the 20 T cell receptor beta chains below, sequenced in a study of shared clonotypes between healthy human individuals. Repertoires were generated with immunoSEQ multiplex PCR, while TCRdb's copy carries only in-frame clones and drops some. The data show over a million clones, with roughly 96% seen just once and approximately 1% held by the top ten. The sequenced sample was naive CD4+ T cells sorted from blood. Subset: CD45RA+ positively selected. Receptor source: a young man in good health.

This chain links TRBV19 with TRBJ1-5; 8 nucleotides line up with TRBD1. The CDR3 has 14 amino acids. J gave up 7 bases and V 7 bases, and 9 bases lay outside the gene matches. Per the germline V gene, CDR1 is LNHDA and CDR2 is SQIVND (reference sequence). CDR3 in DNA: TGTGCCAGTACCCGACAGGGGTATGGACAGCCCCAGCATTTT. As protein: CASTRQGYGQPQHF.

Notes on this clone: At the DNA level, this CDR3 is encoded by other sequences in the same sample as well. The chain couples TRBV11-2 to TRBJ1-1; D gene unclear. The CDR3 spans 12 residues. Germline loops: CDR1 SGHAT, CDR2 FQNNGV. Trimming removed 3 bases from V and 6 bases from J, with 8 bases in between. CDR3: CASSLRGAEAFF. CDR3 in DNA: TGTGCCAGCAGCTTGAGAGGCGCTGAAGCTTTCTTT.

The CDR3 coding sequence is TGTGCCAGCACAATTGGGCGCGGAGTAGTCGGGAGTAGCCAGCCCCAGCATTTT. Translation gives CASTIGRGVVGSSQPQHF. The chain recombines TRBV2 with TRBJ1-5; D gene uncertain. CDR1 is SNHLY, CDR2 FYNNEI, per germline. With 7 bases removed from V and 7 bases from J, the gap between germline ends came to 29 bases. The CDR3 is 18 amino acids.

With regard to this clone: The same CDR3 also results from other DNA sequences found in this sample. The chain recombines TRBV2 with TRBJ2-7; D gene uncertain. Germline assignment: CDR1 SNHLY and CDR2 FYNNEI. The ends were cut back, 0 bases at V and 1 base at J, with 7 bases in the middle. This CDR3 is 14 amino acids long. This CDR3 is CASSEAGFSYEQYF. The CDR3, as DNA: TGTGCCAGCAGTGAAGCGGGATTTTCCTACGAGCAGTACTTC. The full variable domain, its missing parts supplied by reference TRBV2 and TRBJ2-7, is EPEVTQTPSHQVTQMGQEVILRCVPISNHLYFYWYRQILGQKVEFLVSFYNNEISEKSEIFDDQFSVERPDGSNFTLKIRSTKLEDSAMYFCASSEAGFSYEQYFGPGTRLTVT.

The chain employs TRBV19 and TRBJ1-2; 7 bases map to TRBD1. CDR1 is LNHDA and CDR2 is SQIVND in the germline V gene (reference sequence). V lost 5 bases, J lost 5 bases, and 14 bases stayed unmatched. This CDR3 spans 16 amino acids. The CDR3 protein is CASSPKGGGTFYGYTF. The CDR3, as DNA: TGTGCCAGTAGTCCAAAAGGGGGCGGAACTTTTTATGGCTACACCTTC.

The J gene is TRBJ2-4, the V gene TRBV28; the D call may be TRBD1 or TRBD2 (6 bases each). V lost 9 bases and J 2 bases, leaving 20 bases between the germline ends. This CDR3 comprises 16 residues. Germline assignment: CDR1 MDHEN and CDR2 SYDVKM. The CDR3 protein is CARHWSGGGTKNIQYF. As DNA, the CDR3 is TGTGCCAGACACTGGAGCGGAGGGGGGACCAAAAACATTCAGTACTTC.

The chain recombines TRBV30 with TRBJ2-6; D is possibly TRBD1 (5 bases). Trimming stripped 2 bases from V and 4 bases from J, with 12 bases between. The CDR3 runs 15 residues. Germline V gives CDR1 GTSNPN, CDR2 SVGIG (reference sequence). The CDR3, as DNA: TGTGCCTGGAGTATCGGACAATCCGGGGCCAACGTCCTGACTTTC. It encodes CAWSIGQSGANVLTF.

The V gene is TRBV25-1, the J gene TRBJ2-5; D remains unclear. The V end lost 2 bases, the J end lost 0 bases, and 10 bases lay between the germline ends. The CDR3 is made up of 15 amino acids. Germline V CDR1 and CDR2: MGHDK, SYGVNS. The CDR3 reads CASSERVLYQETQYF. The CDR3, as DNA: TGTGCCAGCAGTGAAAGGGTACTGTACCAAGAGACCCAGTACTTC.

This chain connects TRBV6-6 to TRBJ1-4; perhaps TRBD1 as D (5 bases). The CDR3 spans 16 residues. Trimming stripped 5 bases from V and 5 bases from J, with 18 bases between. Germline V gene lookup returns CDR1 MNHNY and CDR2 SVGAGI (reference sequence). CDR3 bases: TGTGCCAGCAGTACCGGGGGTGGAGGGTGGAATGAAAAACTGTTTTTT. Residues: CASSTGGGGWNEKLFF.

CDR3 sequence: CASSLFLSPDGELFF. The CDR3 coding sequence is TGCGCCAGCAGCTTGTTTCTCTCCCCCGACGGGGAGCTGTTTTTT. The chain employs TRBV5-1 and TRBJ2-2; D gene unclear. V dropped 1 base and J dropped 7 bases, with 14 bases sitting between them. There are 15 residues in the CDR3. Germline V gene sequence: CDR1 SGHRS, CDR2 YFSETQ.

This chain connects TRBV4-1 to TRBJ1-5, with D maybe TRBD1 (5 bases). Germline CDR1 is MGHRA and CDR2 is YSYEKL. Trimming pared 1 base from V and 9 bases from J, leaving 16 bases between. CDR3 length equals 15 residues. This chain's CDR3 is CASSQGFQAGRPQHF. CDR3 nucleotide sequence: TGCGCCAGCAGCCAAGGATTTCAGGCAGGGAGGCCCCAGCATTTT.

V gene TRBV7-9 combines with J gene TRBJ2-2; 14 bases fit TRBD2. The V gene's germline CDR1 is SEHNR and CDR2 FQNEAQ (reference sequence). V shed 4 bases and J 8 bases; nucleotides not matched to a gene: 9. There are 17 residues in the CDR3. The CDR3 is CASSSTSGRAVAGELFF. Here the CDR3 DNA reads TGTGCCAGCAGCTCGACTAGCGGGAGGGCCGTTGCTGGGGAGCTGTTTTTT.

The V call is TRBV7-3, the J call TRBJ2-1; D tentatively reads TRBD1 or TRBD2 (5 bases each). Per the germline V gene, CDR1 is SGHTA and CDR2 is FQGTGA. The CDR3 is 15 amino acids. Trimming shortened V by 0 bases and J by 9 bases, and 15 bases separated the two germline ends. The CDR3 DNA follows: TGTGCCAGCAGCTTAACTGGGAGTCAGGGCGGTGAGCAGTTCTTC. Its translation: CASSLTGSQGGEQFF. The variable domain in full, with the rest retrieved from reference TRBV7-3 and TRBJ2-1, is GAGVSQTPSNKVTEKGKYVELRCDPISGHTALYWYRQSLGQGPEFLIYFQGTGAADDSGLPNDRFFAVRPEGSVSTLKIQRTERGDSAVYLCASSLTGSQGGEQFFGPGTRLTVL.

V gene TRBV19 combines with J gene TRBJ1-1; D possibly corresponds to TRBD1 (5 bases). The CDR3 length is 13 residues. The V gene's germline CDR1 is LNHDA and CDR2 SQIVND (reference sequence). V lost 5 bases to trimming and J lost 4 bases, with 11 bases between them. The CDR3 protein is CASSVGRGTEAFF. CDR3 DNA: TGTGCCAGTAGTGTTGGGAGGGGCACTGAAGCTTTCTTT.

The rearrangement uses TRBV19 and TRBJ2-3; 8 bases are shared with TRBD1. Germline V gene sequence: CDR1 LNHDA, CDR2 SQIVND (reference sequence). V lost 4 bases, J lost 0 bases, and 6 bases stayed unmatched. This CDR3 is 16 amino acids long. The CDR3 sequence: CASSTPGTGSTDTQYF. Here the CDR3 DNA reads TGTGCCAGTAGTACCCCCGGGACAGGCAGCACAGATACGCAGTATTTT.

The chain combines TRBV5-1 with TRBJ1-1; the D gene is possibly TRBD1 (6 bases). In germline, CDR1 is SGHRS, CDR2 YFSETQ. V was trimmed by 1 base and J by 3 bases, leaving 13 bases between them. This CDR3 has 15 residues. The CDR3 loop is CASSLLRGADTEAFF. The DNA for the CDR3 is TGCGCCAGCAGCTTGCTCCGGGGGGCGGACACTGAAGCTTTCTTT.

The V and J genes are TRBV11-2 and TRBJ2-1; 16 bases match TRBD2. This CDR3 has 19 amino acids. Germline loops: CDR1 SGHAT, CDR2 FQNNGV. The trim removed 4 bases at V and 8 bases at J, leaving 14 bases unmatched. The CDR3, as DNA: TGTGCCAGCAGCTCCCTTAGGGGACTAGCGGGAGGGCCCTCGTATGAGCAGTTCTTC. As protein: CASSSLRGLAGGPSYEQFF.

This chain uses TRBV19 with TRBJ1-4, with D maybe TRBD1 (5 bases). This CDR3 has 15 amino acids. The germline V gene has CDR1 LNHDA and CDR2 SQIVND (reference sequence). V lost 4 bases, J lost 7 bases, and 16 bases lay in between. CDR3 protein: CASSTPGMSREKLFF. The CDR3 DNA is TGTGCCAGTAGTACCCCAGGGATGAGCCGTGAAAAACTGTTTTTT.

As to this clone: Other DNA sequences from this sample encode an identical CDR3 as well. The CDR3 loop is CASSVAAGTGELFF. In DNA form, the CDR3 reads TGTGCCAGCAGCGTTGCTGCGGGGACCGGGGAGCTGTTTTTT. This chain links TRBV9 with TRBJ2-2; D perhaps matches TRBD2 (6 bases). The CDR3 is 14 amino acids. From germline, CDR1 is SGDLS and CDR2 YYNGEE. Trimming removed 2 bases at V and 5 bases at J, with 10 bases between. The entire variable domain, with the rest obtained from reference TRBV9 and TRBJ2-2, is as follows: DSGVTQTPKHLITATGQRVTLRCSPRSGDLSVYWYQQSLDQGLQFLIQYYNGEERAKGNILERFSAQQFPDLHSELNLSSLELGDSALYFCASSVAAGTGELFFGEGSRLTVL.

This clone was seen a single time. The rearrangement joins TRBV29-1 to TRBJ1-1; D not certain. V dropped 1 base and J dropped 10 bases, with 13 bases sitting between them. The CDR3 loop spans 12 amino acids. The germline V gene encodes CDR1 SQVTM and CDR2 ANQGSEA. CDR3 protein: CSVEAPDELAFF. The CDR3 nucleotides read TGCAGCGTTGAAGCCCCGGACGAATTAGCTTTCTTT.